These 10 T cell receptor beta chains were all obtained from the same sample, sequenced in a study of T-cell reconstitution after alpha-beta-depleted transplantation in children. Preparation of the TCRbeta library used unique molecular identifiers. In TCRdb, the PCR reads were re-called with MiXCR into one record per CDR3 protein. The data show about 540,000 distinct CDR3 sequences, around 18% seen once. Sequences were derived from PBMCs from the stem cell graft donor, sampled from the stem cell graft. Receptor source: a human donor who donated a stem cell graft to a child with acute lymphoblastic leukemia.

In its sample, this clonotype was seen a few times. The chain links TRBV4-1 to TRBJ1-3, with D maybe TRBD1 (6 bases). CDR3 length: 15 amino acids. With 1 base removed from V and 0 bases from J, the gap between germline ends came to 7 bases. CDR1 is MGHRA, CDR2 YSYEKL, per germline. CDR3 nucleotide sequence: TGCGCCAGCAGCCAAGGAGGGGGCTCTGGAAACACCATATATTTT. As protein: CASSQGGGSGNTIYF.

This clonotype was picked up a small number of times. The CDR3 is CASSGTGANYGYTF. The CDR3 DNA sequence: TGTGCCAGCAGCGGGACAGGGGCTAACTATGGCTACACCTTC. The genes are TRBV9 and TRBJ1-2; TRBD1 agrees at 9 bases. Losses at the gene ends were 3 bases for V and 0 bases for J; bases not matched to a gene: 0. From germline, CDR1 is SGDLS and CDR2 YYNGEE. The CDR3 is 14 amino acids.

This clonotype was seen a few times. The V gene is TRBV12-3 or TRBV12-4, the J gene TRBJ2-3, with 7 bases aligning to TRBD1. The CDR3 spans 16 residues. V trimming: 5 bases; J trimming: 1 base; junction bases outside the gene matches: 9. CDR3: CASSPRQGRGTDTQYF. In nucleotides, the CDR3 is TGTGCCAGCAGTCCGCGACAGGGACGTGGCACAGATACGCAGTATTTT.

This sequence joins TRBV7-9 and TRBJ2-7; 7 positions agree with TRBD1. V lost 3 bases and J lost 6; bases outside the gene matches: 8. Germline-derived CDR1 and CDR2 are SEHNR and FQNEAQ (reference sequence). The CDR3 extends over 14 amino acids. The CDR3 region is CASSFPDRAGEQYF. DNA for the CDR3: TGTGCCAGCAGCTTCCCTGACAGGGCCGGCGAGCAGTACTTC.

This clonotype was counted only a few times. J is TRBJ1-5 and V is TRBV7-8; 7 nucleotides align to TRBD1. Germline V CDR1 and CDR2: SGHVS, FQNEAQ. Trimming at V came to 5 bases and at J to 1 base, leaving 5 bases not matched to a gene. There are 15 residues in the CDR3. This CDR3 reads CASSQRQGSNQPQHF. The CDR3 DNA is TGTGCCAGCAGCCAACGACAGGGAAGCAATCAGCCCCAGCATTTT.

In this sample, this clonotype turned up a few times. V gene TRBV7-9 combines with J gene TRBJ1-1, with D possibly being TRBD1 (6 bases). The CDR3 is 16 amino acids. Germline CDR1 and CDR2: SEHNR and FQNEAQ (reference sequence). The V end was cut by 7 bases, the J end by 4 bases, with 22 bases between. CDR3 DNA sequence: TGTGCCAGCATCCAACCAGGGGCCCCTTGGGGCACTGAAGCTTTCTTT. Protein product: CASIQPGAPWGTEAFF. Variable domain in full (rest from reference TRBV7-9 and TRBJ1-1): DTGVSQNPRHKITKRGQNVTFRCDPISEHNRLYWYRQTLGQGPEFLTYFQNEAQLEKSRLLSDRFSAERPKGSFSTLEIQRTEQGDSAMYLCASIQPGAPWGTEAFFGQGTRLTVV.

This clonotype occurred many times. V is TRBV5-1 and J is TRBJ2-1, with 10 bases fitting TRBD2. The CDR3 sequence is 16 residues long. Germline-derived CDR1 and CDR2 are SGHRS and YFSETQ. The ends lost 0 bases at V and 2 bases at J; junction bases unmatched: 2. CDR3 sequence reads: CASSLELAGTYNEQFF. The DNA of the CDR3 is TGCGCCAGCAGCTTGGAACTAGCGGGAACCTACAATGAGCAGTTCTTC.

The V and J genes are TRBV5-4 and TRBJ2-2, with D uncertain. Germline loops: CDR1 SGHNT, CDR2 YYREEE (reference sequence). The CDR3 has 15 amino acids. V dropped 2 bases and J dropped 1 base, with 9 bases sitting between them. This CDR3 reads CASSFAPMNTGELFF. The CDR3 DNA sequence: TGTGCCAGCAGCTTTGCCCCAATGAACACCGGGGAGCTGTTTTTT.

On this clonotype: A single base separates this from a much larger clone, so it may be a read error. This sequence joins TRBV25-1 and TRBJ2-1; D is perhaps TRBD1 or TRBD2 (5 bases each). The germline gives CDR1 MGHDK, CDR2 SYGVNS. V shed 8 bases and J shed 6 bases, with 14 bases lying between them. The CDR3 totals 13 residues. The CDR3 is CASVEDTGNEQFF. The CDR3 DNA is TGTGCCAGCGTGGAGGATACAGGCAATGAGCAGTTCTTC.

The sample holds a few counts of this clonotype. The CDR3 DNA follows: TGCAGTGCTAGTAAGTCAGGGAACACTGAAGCTTTCTTT. Its protein product is CSASKSGNTEAFF. The chain links TRBV20-1 to TRBJ1-1, with D hard to call. CDR3 size: 13 residues. V shed 3 bases and J shed 1 base, with 9 bases lying between them. Germline CDR1 reads DFQATT; CDR2 reads SNEGSKA (reference sequence).